Presented here are 23 T cell receptor beta chains from one specimen sequenced in a study of cytomegalovirus exposure and HLA in healthy donors. The PCR was carried out with 60 Vbeta primers and 13 Jbeta primers. Only in-frame clones appear in the TCRdb table, and some are missing; sequencing was by immunoSEQ multiplex PCR. The sample gives around 95,000 clones, about 76% of which show up once; 10% is in the top ten. Sequencing was done on a sample of PBMCs. All receptors derive from a man between 25 and 39 years old in good health and CMV-seropositive.

This CDR3 reads CASSLSDTPGQYF. In DNA form, the CDR3 reads TGTGCCAGCAGCCTTTCCGACACTCCAGGGCAGTACTTC. The chain combines TRBV7-6 with TRBJ2-7; D unclear. CDR1 is SGHVS, CDR2 FNYEAQ, per germline. This CDR3 region has 13 residues. V was shortened by 5 bases and J by 9 bases, with 17 bases between the two germline ends.

The V call is TRBV7-9, the J call TRBJ2-3, with 7 nucleotides matching TRBD2. Per the germline V gene, CDR1 is SEHNR and CDR2 is FQNEAQ (reference sequence). The CDR3 covers 17 residues. J was trimmed by 1 base and V by 4 bases; bases with no gene match: 11. The CDR3 DNA follows: TGTGCCAGCAGCTCAGTCCCCCTGAGCGGGGGCACAGATACGCAGTATTTT. Translation gives CASSSVPLSGGTDTQYF.

The rearrangement uses TRBV2 and TRBJ1-2, with 7 positions matching TRBD1. The CDR3 sequence is 15 residues long. Germline loops: CDR1 SNHLY, CDR2 FYNNEI. V shed 7 bases, J shed 4 bases, and the junction held 12 bases outside the gene matches. The CDR3 loop reads CASKLTRGAGYGYTF. CDR3 in DNA: TGTGCCAGCAAGTTGACCAGGGGGGCAGGCTATGGCTACACCTTC. The whole variable domain, remainder taken from reference TRBV2 and TRBJ1-2, is EPEVTQTPSHQVTQMGQEVILRCVPISNHLYFYWYRQILGQKVEFLVSFYNNEISEKSEIFDDQFSVERPDGSNFTLKIRSTKLEDSAMYFCASKLTRGAGYGYTFGSGTRLTVV.

This sequence joins TRBV27 and TRBJ2-1, with 7 bases aligning to TRBD1. This CDR3 has 14 amino acids. Germline values: CDR1 MNHEY, CDR2 SMNVEV (reference sequence). V lost 6 bases and J lost 15; bases outside the gene matches: 17. The CDR3 reads CASSPKPQTGWLFF. The CDR3, as DNA: TGTGCCAGCAGCCCTAAACCCCAGACAGGGTGGTTGTTCTTC.

The chain has TRBV6-5 and TRBJ1-1; D ambiguous. V dropped 5 bases and J dropped 1 base, with 8 bases sitting between them. The CDR3 has 13 amino acids. CDR1 and CDR2 from the germline V gene are MNHEY and SVGAGI. The CDR3 loop is CASSPGENTEAFF. CDR3 nucleotide sequence: TGTGCCAGCAGTCCGGGAGAGAACACTGAAGCTTTCTTT.

The V call is TRBV7-2, the J call TRBJ1-1; D is possibly TRBD1 (6 bases). With 5 bases removed from V and 5 bases from J, the gap between germline ends came to 12 bases. Germline CDR1 and CDR2: SGHTA and FQGNSA. The CDR3 consists of 13 residues. The CDR3: CASSPNQGTEAFF. The CDR3 region has the DNA TGTGCCAGCAGCCCCAACCAGGGGACTGAAGCTTTCTTT.

This chain uses TRBV5-1 with TRBJ2-3, with 10 bases that match TRBD1. The V gene's germline CDR1 is SGHRS and CDR2 YFSETQ. The length of the CDR3 is 15 residues. V was pared by 4 bases and J by 3 bases, with 5 bases of the junction left unmatched. This CDR3 is CASSPTGGSTDTQYF. The CDR3 coding sequence is TGCGCCAGCAGCCCGACAGGGGGCTCGACAGATACGCAGTATTTT.

The genes are TRBV2 and TRBJ1-6; TRBD1 matches at 8 bases. The CDR3 is made up of 15 amino acids. Germline CDR1 SNHLY, CDR2 FYNNEI. The V and J ends lost 7 bases and 7 bases, in that order; junction bases with no gene match: 9. In DNA, the CDR3 is TGTGCCAGCACCGGGACAGGCCTTGGGAATTCACCCCTCCACTTT. Translated: CASTGTGLGNSPLHF.

The chain uses TRBV2 and TRBJ1-6, with 7 bases lining up with TRBD1. Germline V gene sequence: CDR1 SNHLY, CDR2 FYNNEI. V dropped 6 bases and J dropped 7; count of bases not matched to a gene: 3. CDR3 length equals 13 residues. Here the CDR3 DNA reads TGTGCCAGCAGGACAGGGAAAAATTCACCCCTCCACTTT. Translating gives CASRTGKNSPLHF. Looking up the rest from reference TRBV2 and TRBJ1-6 gives the full variable domain: EPEVTQTPSHQVTQMGQEVILRCVPISNHLYFYWYRQILGQKVEFLVSFYNNEISEKSEIFDDQFSVERPDGSNFTLKIRSTKLEDSAMYFCASRTGKNSPLHFGNGTRLTVT.

This clone has only a few counts. V and J are TRBV29-1 and TRBJ1-2; 7 bases match TRBD1. The V and J ends lost 2 bases and 6 bases, in that order; junction bases with no gene match: 18. Germline CDR1 is SQVTM and CDR2 is ANQGSEA. This CDR3 contains 17 residues. CDR3 region: CSVERGQGSQGGHGYTF. CDR3 DNA: TGCAGCGTTGAAAGGGGGCAGGGGTCCCAAGGGGGGCATGGCTACACCTTC.

This chain uses TRBV6-1 with TRBJ2-1; unclear D gene. The V gene's germline CDR1 is MNHNS and CDR2 SASEGT. The V and J ends lost 5 bases and 7 bases respectively, with 9 bases between them. This CDR3 is built from 12 residues. DNA of the CDR3: TGTGCCAGCAGTTCCCGACAAAATGAGCAGTTCTTC. Translating gives CASSSRQNEQFF.

This clone was counted a single time. The chain has TRBV10-3 and TRBJ2-1; 11 bases fit TRBD1. CDR1 and CDR2 (germline): ENHRY, SYGVKD. J gave up 8 bases and V 7 bases, and 4 bases lay outside the gene matches. The CDR3 sequence is 13 residues long. CDR3 sequence reads: CAIKRTGGHEQFF. The CDR3 coding sequence is TGTGCCATCAAGAGGACAGGGGGCCATGAGCAGTTCTTC.

J is TRBJ1-4 and V is TRBV7-9, with D possibly TRBD1 on 6 matching bases. Germline assignment: CDR1 SEHNR and CDR2 FQNEAQ (reference sequence). CDR3 length equals 15 residues. Between the trimmed V and J ends, which lost 6 bases and 3 bases, there was a span of 14 bases. This CDR3 reads CASSPQGIANEKLFF. The CDR3 region has the DNA TGTGCCAGCAGTCCCCAGGGGATAGCTAATGAAAAACTGTTTTTT.

The chain joins TRBV6-1 to TRBJ1-6; perhaps TRBD1 as D (5 bases). This CDR3 has 13 residues. V dropped 8 bases and J dropped 10 bases, with 15 bases sitting between them. Germline CDR1 is MNHNS and CDR2 is SASEGT. Written as DNA, the CDR3 is TGTGCCAGCCAACCTCAGGGTTGGTCACCCCTCCACTTT. Amino acids: CASQPQGWSPLHF.

In its sample, this clone was seen a few times. V usage is TRBV6-5 and J usage is TRBJ1-1; D uncertain. Per the germline V gene, CDR1 is MNHEY and CDR2 is SVGAGI. This CDR3 comprises 13 residues. The germline V and J ends were trimmed by 6 bases and 0 bases, with 8 bases remaining between them. In nucleotides, the CDR3 is TGTGCCAGCAGGCGCACCATGAACACTGAAGCTTTCTTT. As protein: CASRRTMNTEAFF.

This clone has more than one count but fewer than ten. The chain uses TRBV30 and TRBJ2-3; 8 bases are a match to TRBD2. With 0 bases clipped from V and 1 base from J, the junction kept 3 bases outside the gene matches. CDR3 length equals 15 residues. CDR1 and CDR2 from the germline V gene are GTSNPN and SVGIG (reference sequence). In nucleotides, the CDR3 is TGTGCCTGGAGTGTCGGGGGGGCCGGCACAGATACGCAGTATTTT. Protein product: CAWSVGGAGTDTQYF.

The gene calls are TRBV27 and TRBJ2-1; 7 bases fit TRBD1. The CDR3 sequence is 14 residues long. Per the germline V gene, CDR1 is MNHEY and CDR2 is SMNVEV (reference sequence). J was trimmed by 8 bases and V by 5 bases; bases with no gene match: 9. CDR3 amino acids: CASSPRQGRDEQFF. In nucleotides, the CDR3 is TGTGCCAGCAGTCCCAGACAGGGTCGGGATGAGCAGTTCTTC.

This clone was seen a few times. The chain uses TRBV19 and TRBJ2-5, with 9 positions matching TRBD2. Germline V gives CDR1 LNHDA, CDR2 SQIVND (reference sequence). V trimming: 4 bases; J trimming: 3 bases; junction bases outside the gene matches: 9. The CDR3 spans 16 residues. Written as DNA, the CDR3 is TGTGCCAGTAGTACCCATCTAGCGGGGAAAAAAGAGACCCAGTACTTC. Encoded protein: CASSTHLAGKKETQYF.

Only one count was recorded for this clone. The V call is TRBV7-8, the J call TRBJ2-3, with 7 bases aligning to TRBD2. The trim removed 1 base at V and 5 bases at J, leaving 6 bases unmatched. Germline V gives CDR1 SGHVS, CDR2 FQNEAQ. The CDR3 spans 15 residues. The CDR3 region is CASSLVGRGVDTQYF. CDR3 coding DNA: TGTGCCAGCAGCTTAGTGGGGAGGGGAGTAGATACGCAGTATTTT.

This clone was found once. The V call is TRBV5-3, the J call TRBJ2-3; 9 bases map to TRBD2. TRBV5-3 is an ORF, with its function uncertain. Trimming removed 4 bases from V and 6 bases from J; junction bases left unmatched: 9. The CDR3 runs 15 residues. The DNA of the CDR3 is TGTGCCAGAAGCCGGCTTAGCGGGGGAGTGGATACGCAGTATTTT. Amino acids: CARSRLSGGVDTQYF.

The chain uses TRBV19 and TRBJ2-7; TRBD2 agrees at 14 bases. Germline CDR1 reads LNHDA; CDR2 reads SQIVND (reference sequence). Trimming at V came to 6 bases and at J to 2 bases, leaving 3 bases not matched to a gene. The CDR3 has 15 residues. The CDR3 nucleotides read TGTGCCAGTAGCCGGACTAGCGGGGGGACCTACGAGCAGTACTTC. Its translation is CASSRTSGGTYEQYF. The full variable domain, with the rest looked up from reference TRBV19 and TRBJ2-7, is DGGITQSPKYLFRKEGQNVTLSCEQNLNHDAMYWYRQDPGQGLRLIYYSQIVNDFQKGDIAEGYSVSREKKESFPLTVTSAQKNPTAFYLCASSRTSGGTYEQYFGPGTRLTVT.

The gene calls are TRBV6-5 and TRBJ2-7; 7 nucleotides match TRBD2. Germline V gene lookup returns CDR1 MNHEY and CDR2 SVGAGI. After removal of 4 bases from V and 2 bases from J, the junction contained 11 bases not matched to a gene. The CDR3 extends over 16 amino acids. The CDR3 nucleotides are TGTGCCAGCAGTTCCCCTCGGGGAGGGGTTGCCTACGAGCAGTACTTC. Residues: CASSSPRGGVAYEQYF.

V usage is TRBV6-1 and J usage is TRBJ2-7; D is undetermined. The V end was cut by 2 bases, the J end by 2 bases, with 13 bases between. The V gene's germline CDR1 is MNHNS and CDR2 SASEGT. The CDR3 extends over 15 amino acids. In DNA form, the CDR3 reads TGTGCCAGCAGTGAACTGGCTAGTTTGCCCTACGAGCAGTACTTC. It codes for CASSELASLPYEQYF.